This TCR beta chain came from a study of shared clonotypes between healthy human individuals. CD45RO-negative cells were positively selected for CCR7, leaving out terminally differentiated effector memory CD45RA+ cells. Produced via immunoSEQ multiplex PCR; TCRdb's table is partial and in-frame only. The sample lists about 2 million clones, about 95% occurring once. Of note for this clone: Its antigen remains unknown.

Germline CDR1 is SEHNR and CDR2 is FQNEAQ (reference sequence). Trimming at V came to 3 bases and at J to 4 bases, leaving 6 bases not matched to a gene. The CDR3 sequence is 17 residues long. Study results and limitations: The low donor count limited represented genetic and exposure-history diversity. Naive CD4 clonotype sharing across a few donors was 4% to 5%.

The sample comprised naive CD8+ T cells sorted from blood. This chain links TRBV7-9 with TRBJ2-1; 13 nucleotides agree with TRBD2. This TCR was recovered from a man aged 18 to 30 in good health. The CDR3 region is CASSLPGTSGEYNEQFF. CDR3 coding DNA: TGTGCCAGCAGCTTGCCCGGGACTAGCGGGGAATACAATGAGCAGTTCTTC.